The T cell receptor (beta chain) under discussion was sequenced for a study of response to subunit inactivated influenza vaccine. Study-wide findings and caveats: Authors suggested seasonal influenza vaccinations each recruit few new T cells.

The CDR3 runs 12 residues. The germline V gene has CDR1 SGDLS and CDR2 YYNGEE. With 0 bases removed from V and 5 bases from J, the gap between germline ends came to 5 bases. TCRdb redid the calling of the RT-PCR reads with MiXCR, one entry per CDR3 protein. The sample shows about 800,000 distinct CDR3 sequences, about 20% of them seen only once. This clonotype came up a few times. Its target is unknown. Sample: PBMCs from blood, taken roughly 5 days after vaccination. The chain joins TRBV9 to TRBJ1-2; no definite D call. This TCR was recovered from a man aged 45-65 years who received an inactivated influenza vaccine. CDR3 in DNA: TGTGCCAGCAGCGTAGAGGGTTATGGCTACACCTTC. Translation gives CASSVEGYGYTF.